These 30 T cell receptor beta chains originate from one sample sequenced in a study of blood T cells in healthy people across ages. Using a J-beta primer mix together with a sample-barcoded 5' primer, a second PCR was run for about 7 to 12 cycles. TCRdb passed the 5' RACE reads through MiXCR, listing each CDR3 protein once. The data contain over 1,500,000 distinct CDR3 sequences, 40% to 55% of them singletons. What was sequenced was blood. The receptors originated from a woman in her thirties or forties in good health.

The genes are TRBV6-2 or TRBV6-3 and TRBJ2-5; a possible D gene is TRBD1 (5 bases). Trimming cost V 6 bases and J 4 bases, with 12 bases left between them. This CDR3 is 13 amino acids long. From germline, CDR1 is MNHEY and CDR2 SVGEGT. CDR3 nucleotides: TGTGCCAGCAGCAACAGGTGGGGAGAGACCCAGTACTTC. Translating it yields CASSNRWGETQYF.

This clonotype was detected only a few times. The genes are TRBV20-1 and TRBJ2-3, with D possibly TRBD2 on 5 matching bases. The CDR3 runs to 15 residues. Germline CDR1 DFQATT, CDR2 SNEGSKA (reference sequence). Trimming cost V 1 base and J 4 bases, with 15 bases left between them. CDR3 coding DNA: TGCAGTGCTAGAGCGTCGAGGCGGGTCCCAGATACGCAGTATTTT. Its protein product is CSARASRRVPDTQYF.

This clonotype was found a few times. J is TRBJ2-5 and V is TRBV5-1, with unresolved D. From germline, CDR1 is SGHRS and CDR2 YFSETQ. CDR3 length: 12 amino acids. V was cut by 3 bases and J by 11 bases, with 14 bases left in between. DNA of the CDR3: TGCGCCAGCAGCTCTCAATACAATGAGCAGTACTTC. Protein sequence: CASSSQYNEQYF.

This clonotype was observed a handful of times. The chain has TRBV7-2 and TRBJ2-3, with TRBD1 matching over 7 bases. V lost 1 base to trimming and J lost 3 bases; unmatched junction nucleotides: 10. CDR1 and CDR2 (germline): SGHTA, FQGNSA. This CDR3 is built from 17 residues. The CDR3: CASSLVAGGRVTDTQYF. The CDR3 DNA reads TGTGCCAGCAGCTTAGTAGCAGGGGGTAGAGTTACAGATACGCAGTATTTT.

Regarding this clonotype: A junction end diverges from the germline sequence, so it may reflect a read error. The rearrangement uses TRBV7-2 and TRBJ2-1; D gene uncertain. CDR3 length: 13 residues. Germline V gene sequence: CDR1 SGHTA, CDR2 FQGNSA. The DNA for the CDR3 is TGTGCCGGCAGCGACCGTATTGTCAGTGAGCAGTTCTTC. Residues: CAGSDRIVSEQFF.

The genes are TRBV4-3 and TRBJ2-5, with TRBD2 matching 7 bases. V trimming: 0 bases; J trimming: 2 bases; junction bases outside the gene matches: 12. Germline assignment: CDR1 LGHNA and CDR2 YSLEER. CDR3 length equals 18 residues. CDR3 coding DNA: TGCGCCAGCAGCCAAGATCCGCCCGGGACTACCTTACAAGAGACCCAGTACTTC. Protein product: CASSQDPPGTTLQETQYF.

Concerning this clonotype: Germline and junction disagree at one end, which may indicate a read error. CDR3 coding DNA: TGTGCCACCAGCAGAGACCGCCGGGACAGGGATGCTAACTGTGGCTACACCTTC. Its protein product is CATSRDRRDRDANCGYTF. This chain uses TRBV15 with TRBJ1-2; TRBD1 matches at 9 bases. The CDR3 extends over 18 amino acids. Germline V gives CDR1 LNHNV, CDR2 YYDKDF (reference sequence).

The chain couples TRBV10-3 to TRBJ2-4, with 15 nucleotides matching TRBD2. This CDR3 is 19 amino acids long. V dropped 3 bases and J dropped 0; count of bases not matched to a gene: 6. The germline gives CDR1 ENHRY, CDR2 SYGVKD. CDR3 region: CAISEGGLAGGSAKNIQYF. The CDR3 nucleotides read TGTGCCATCAGTGAAGGGGGACTAGCGGGGGGCTCAGCCAAAAACATTCAGTACTTC.

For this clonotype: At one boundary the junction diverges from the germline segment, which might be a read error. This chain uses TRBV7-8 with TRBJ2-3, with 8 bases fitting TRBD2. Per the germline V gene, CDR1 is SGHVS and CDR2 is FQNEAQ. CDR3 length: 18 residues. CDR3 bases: TGTGTCAGCAGCTTAGGAAAGCGGGGGACTTCTAGCACAGATACGCAGTATTTT. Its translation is CVSSLGKRGTSSTDTQYF.

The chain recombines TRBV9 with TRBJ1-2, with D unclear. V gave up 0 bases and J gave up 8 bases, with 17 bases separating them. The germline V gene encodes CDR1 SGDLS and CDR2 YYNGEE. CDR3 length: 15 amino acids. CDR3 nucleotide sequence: TGTGCCAGCAGCGTAGATTACGACGAGAGAGGCGGCTACACCTTC. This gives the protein CASSVDYDERGGYTF.

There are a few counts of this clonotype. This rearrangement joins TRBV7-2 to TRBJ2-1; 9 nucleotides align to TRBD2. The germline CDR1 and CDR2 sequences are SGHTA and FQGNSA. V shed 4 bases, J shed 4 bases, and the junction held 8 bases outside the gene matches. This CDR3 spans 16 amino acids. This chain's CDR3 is CASSYKRGALYNEQFF. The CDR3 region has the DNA TGTGCCAGCAGCTATAAGCGGGGGGCCCTGTACAATGAGCAGTTCTTC.

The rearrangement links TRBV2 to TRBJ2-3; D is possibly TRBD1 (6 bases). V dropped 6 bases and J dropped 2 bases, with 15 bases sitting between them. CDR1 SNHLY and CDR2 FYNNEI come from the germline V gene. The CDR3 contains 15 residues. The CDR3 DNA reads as TGTGCCAGCAGGTTTAAAGGGGGATACACAGATACGCAGTATTTT. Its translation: CASRFKGGYTDTQYF.

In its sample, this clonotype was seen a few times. The CDR3 protein is CASRYRDRGADTQYF. The CDR3 DNA sequence: TGTGCCAGCAGATACCGGGACAGGGGCGCAGATACGCAGTATTTT. This chain joins TRBV6-6 and TRBJ2-3; TRBD1 matches at 10 bases. The CDR3 is 15 amino acids. Germline loops: CDR1 MNHNY, CDR2 SVGAGI (reference sequence). The trim removed 6 bases at V and 4 bases at J, leaving 7 bases unmatched.

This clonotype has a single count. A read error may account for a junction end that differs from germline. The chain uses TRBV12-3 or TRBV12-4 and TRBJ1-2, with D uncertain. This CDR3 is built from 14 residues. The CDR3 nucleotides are TGTGCCAGCAGTTTGGCAGGCGGTGGCTATAGCTACACCTTC. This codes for CASSLAGGGYSYTF.

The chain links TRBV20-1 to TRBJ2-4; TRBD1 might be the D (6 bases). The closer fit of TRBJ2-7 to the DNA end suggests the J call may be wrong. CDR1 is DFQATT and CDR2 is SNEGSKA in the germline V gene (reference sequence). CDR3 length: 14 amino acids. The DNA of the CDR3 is TGCAGTGCTAGAGATGTACAGGGAGATAACGAGCAGTACTTC. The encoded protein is CSARDVQGDNEQYF.

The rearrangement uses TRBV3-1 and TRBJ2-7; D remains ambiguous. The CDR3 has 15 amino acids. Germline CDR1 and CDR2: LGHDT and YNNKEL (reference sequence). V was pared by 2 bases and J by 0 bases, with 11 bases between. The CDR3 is CASSQLSLLSYEQYF. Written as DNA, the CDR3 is TGTGCCAGCAGCCAATTGAGTCTACTCTCCTACGAGCAGTACTTC.

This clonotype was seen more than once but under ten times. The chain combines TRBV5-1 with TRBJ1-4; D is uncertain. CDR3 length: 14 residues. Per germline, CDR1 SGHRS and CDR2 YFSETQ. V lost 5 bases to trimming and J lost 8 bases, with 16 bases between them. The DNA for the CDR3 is TGCGCCAGCAGTTCTTTCTCTACGGGGGAAAAACTGTTTTTT. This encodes CASSSFSTGEKLFF.

The CDR3 loop reads CASRWGEGYEQYF. The CDR3 DNA sequence: TGTGCCAGCAGATGGGGCGAAGGCTACGAGCAGTACTTC. The chain carries TRBV6-1 and TRBJ2-7, with TRBD1 as a possible D gene (5 bases). This CDR3 is 13 amino acids long. Germline lookup yields CDR1 MNHNS and CDR2 SASEGT. Trimming took 6 bases from V and 3 from J, leaving 12 bases between them.

CDR3 protein: CASSAGQAVYEQYF. CDR3 nucleotides: TGTGCCAGCAGTGCCGGACAGGCTGTCTACGAGCAGTACTTC. The chain combines TRBV27 with TRBJ2-7, with 7 bases identical to TRBD1. Germline CDR1 and CDR2: MNHEY and SMNVEV (reference sequence). Trimming cost V 5 bases and J 3 bases; bases outside gene matches: 7. This CDR3 is built from 14 residues.

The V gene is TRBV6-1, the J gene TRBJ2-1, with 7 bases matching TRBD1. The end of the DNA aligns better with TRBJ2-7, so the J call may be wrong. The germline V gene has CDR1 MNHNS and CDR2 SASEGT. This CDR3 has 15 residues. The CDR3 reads CASPRGPPGMYEQYF. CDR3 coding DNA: TGTGCCAGCCCTAGGGGGCCCCCTGGGATGTATGAGCAGTACTTC.

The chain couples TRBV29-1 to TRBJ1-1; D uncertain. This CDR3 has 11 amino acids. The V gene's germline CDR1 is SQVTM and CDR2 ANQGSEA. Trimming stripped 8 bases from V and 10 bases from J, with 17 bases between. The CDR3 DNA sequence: TGCAGCTTGACCAGGACGGGGAGAGCTTTCTTT. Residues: CSLTRTGRAFF.

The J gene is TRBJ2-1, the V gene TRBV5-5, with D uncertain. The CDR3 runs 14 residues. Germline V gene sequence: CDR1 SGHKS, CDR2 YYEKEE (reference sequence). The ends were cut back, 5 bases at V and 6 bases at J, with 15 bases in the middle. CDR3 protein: CASRSQAQINEQFF. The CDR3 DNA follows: TGTGCCAGCAGATCCCAGGCCCAGATCAATGAGCAGTTCTTC.

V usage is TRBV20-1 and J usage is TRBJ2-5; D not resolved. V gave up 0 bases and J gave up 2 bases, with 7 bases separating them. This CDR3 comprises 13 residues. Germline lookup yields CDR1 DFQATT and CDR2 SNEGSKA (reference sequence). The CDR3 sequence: CSARDNKQETQYF. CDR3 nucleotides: TGCAGTGCTAGAGATAACAAGCAAGAGACCCAGTACTTC.

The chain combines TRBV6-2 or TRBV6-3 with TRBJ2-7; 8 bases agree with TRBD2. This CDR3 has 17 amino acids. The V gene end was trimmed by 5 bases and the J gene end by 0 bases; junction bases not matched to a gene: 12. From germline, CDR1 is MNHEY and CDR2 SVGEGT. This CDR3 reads CASSQQTASGPSYEQYF. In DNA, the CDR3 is TGTGCCAGCAGTCAACAGACCGCTAGCGGGCCCTCCTACGAGCAGTACTTC.

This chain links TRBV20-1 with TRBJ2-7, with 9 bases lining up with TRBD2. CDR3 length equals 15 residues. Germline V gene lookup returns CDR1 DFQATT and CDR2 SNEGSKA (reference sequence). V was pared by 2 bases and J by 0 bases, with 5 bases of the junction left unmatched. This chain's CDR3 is CSARPGLAISYEQYF. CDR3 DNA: TGCAGTGCTAGACCGGGACTAGCAATCTCCTACGAGCAGTACTTC.

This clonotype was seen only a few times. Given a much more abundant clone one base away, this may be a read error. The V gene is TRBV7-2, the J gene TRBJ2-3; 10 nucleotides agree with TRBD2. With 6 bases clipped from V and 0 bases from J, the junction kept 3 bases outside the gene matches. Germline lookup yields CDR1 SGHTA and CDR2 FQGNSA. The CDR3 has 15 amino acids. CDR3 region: CASSTSGVSTDTQYF. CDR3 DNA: TGTGCCAGCAGTACTAGCGGGGTTAGCACAGATACGCAGTATTTT.

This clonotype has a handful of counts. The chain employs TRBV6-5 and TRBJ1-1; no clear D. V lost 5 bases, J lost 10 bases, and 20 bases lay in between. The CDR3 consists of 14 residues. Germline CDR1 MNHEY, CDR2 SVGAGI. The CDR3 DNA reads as TGTGCCAGCAGTCCGAGGGATCCGTCCTTGGGAGCTTTCTTT. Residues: CASSPRDPSLGAFF.

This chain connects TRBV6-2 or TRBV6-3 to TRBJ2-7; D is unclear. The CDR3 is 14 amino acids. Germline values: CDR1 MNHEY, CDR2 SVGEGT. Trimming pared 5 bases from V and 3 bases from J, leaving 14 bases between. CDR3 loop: CASSPRDLRYEQYF. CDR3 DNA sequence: TGTGCCAGCAGTCCCCGAGACCTTCGCTACGAGCAGTACTTC.

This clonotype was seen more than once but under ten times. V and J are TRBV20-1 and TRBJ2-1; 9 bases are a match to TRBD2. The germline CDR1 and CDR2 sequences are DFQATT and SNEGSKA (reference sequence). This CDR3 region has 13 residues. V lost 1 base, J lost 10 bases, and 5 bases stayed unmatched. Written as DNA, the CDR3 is TGCAGTGCTAGAGCTTCTAGCGGGGAGGAGCAGTTCTTC. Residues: CSARASSGEEQFF.

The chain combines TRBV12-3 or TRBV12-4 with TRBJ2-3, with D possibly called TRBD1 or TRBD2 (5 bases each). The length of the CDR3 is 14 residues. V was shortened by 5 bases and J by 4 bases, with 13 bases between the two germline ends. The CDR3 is CASSGTAVADTQYF. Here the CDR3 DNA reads TGTGCCAGCAGTGGGACGGCAGTAGCAGATACGCAGTATTTT.